The 8 T cell receptor beta chains below all came from one sample that was sequenced in a study of blood T cell repertoires in COVID-19. Method: immunoSEQ multiplex PCR; TCRdb's copy keeps in-frame clones and lacks some. The table lists over 200,000 clones, 70% to 90% of them singletons. The sample consisted of PBMCs or T cells enriched from blood (not recorded which). These receptor sequences come from a man younger than 30 who had recovered from COVID-19.

The CDR3 loop reads CASSLTSGGIYNEQFF. The CDR3 region has the DNA TGCGCCAGCAGCTTGACTAGCGGGGGGATATACAATGAGCAGTTCTTC. The chain couples TRBV5-1 to TRBJ2-1; 12 bases are shared with TRBD2. Germline V gene lookup returns CDR1 SGHRS and CDR2 YFSETQ. The length of the CDR3 is 16 residues. V was pared by 1 base and J by 4 bases, with 3 bases of the junction left unmatched.

This clone was picked up one time. The rearrangement links TRBV23-1 to TRBJ1-3, with a tentative D call TRBD1 (6 bases). TRBV23-1 is reported as an ORF; its role is uncertain. With 2 bases removed from V and 0 bases from J, the gap between germline ends came to 14 bases. CDR3 length: 17 residues. The chain's CDR3 is CASSQTGIRYSGNTIYF. The CDR3 DNA follows: TGCGCCAGCAGTCAAACAGGGATCCGGTACTCTGGAAACACCATATATTTT.

The chain has TRBV11-3 and TRBJ2-3; TRBD1 aligns across 11 bases. J was trimmed by 6 bases and V by 7 bases; bases with no gene match: 6. From germline, CDR1 is SGHNT and CDR2 YENEEA. The CDR3 is 14 residues long. CDR3 DNA: TGTGCCAGCACCCGGACAGGGGGCCATGATACGCAGTATTTT. Translation: CASTRTGGHDTQYF.

The V call is TRBV6-5, the J call TRBJ2-1; 7 nucleotides match TRBD1. Germline V gives CDR1 MNHEY, CDR2 SVGAGI. J lost 8 bases, V lost 6 bases, and 13 bases had no gene match. The CDR3 spans 15 residues. CDR3 sequence: CASRQRTGGWDEQFF. CDR3 nucleotides: TGTGCCAGCAGACAGAGGACAGGAGGTTGGGATGAGCAGTTCTTC.

The J gene is TRBJ2-7, the V gene TRBV19; 10 nucleotides line up with TRBD2. V dropped 5 bases and J dropped 4; count of bases not matched to a gene: 8. Germline CDR1 LNHDA, CDR2 SQIVND (reference sequence). This CDR3 has 15 amino acids. CDR3 sequence reads: CASSVSGRASYEQYF. The CDR3 DNA reads TGTGCCAGTAGTGTCAGCGGGAGGGCCTCGTACGAGCAGTACTTC. Looking up the rest from reference TRBV19 and TRBJ2-7 gives the full variable domain: DGGITQSPKYLFRKEGQNVTLSCEQNLNHDAMYWYRQDPGQGLRLIYYSQIVNDFQKGDIAEGYSVSREKKESFPLTVTSAQKNPTAFYLCASSVSGRASYEQYFGPGTRLTVT.

Here the CDR3 reads CASQQGSGNTIYF. CDR3 nucleotides: TGTGCCAGCCAGCAGGGATCCGGAAACACCATATATTTT. The chain is built from TRBV11-3 and TRBJ1-3; D possibly corresponds to TRBD1 (5 bases). Germline CDR1 SGHNT, CDR2 YENEEA. The length of the CDR3 is 13 residues. V lost 8 bases and J 4 bases, leaving 12 bases between the germline ends.

V gene TRBV30 combines with J gene TRBJ2-1, with 9 positions matching TRBD1. Unmatched junction bases numbered 3, after V lost 0 bases and J lost 6 bases. Germline V gene sequence: CDR1 GTSNPN, CDR2 SVGIG (reference sequence). This CDR3 has 14 residues. DNA for the CDR3: TGTGCCTGGAGTGTGACAGGGGGAACCAATGAGCAGTTCTTC. The encoded protein is CAWSVTGGTNEQFF.

This sequence joins TRBV28 and TRBJ2-3; TRBD1 matches at 10 bases. Unmatched junction bases numbered 6, after V lost 6 bases and J lost 0 bases. Germline values: CDR1 MDHEN, CDR2 SYDVKM. There are 16 residues in the CDR3. CDR3 nucleotides: TGTGCCAGCAGCCCCCAGGGACAGGGGAGCACAGATACGCAGTATTTT. Translated: CASSPQGQGSTDTQYF.